Below, one TCR beta chain is given with its context. Its antigen is currently unknown. This sample stems from a study of cytotoxic CD8 clonotypes in ibrutinib-treated CLL. Study-level results: The study found clonality rose at ibrutinib response, then fell toward baseline at progression.

Profiling relied on immunoSEQ multiplex PCR, and the TCRdb table lists in-frame clones only, not all of them. Of some 85,000 clones in the sample, roughly 80% were seen once. CDR1 and CDR2 (germline): SGHTA, FQGTGA. V lost 4 bases, J lost 3 bases, and 2 bases stayed unmatched. This CDR3 has 13 amino acids. This chain uses TRBV7-3 with TRBJ2-5; 7 positions match TRBD2. The sequence came from a human donor with chronic lymphocytic leukemia. The specimen comprised PBMCs, sampled after 24 months of ibrutinib treatment. CDR3 amino acids: CASSSGTKETQYF. The CDR3 DNA reads TGTGCCAGCAGCTCCGGGACTAAAGAGACCCAGTACTTC.